Reported below is one T cell receptor (beta chain). The antigen is unknown. The sample belongs to a study of a mutant IDH1 vaccine in newly diagnosed glioma. Regarding time point: week 35, safety follow-up. It was 300 ug of mutant IDH1 20-mer peptide that made up each vaccine dose, given with topical imiquimod. The data were produced by immunoSEQ multiplex PCR, yet TCRdb's version contains in-frame clones alone and is incomplete. This sample carries about 64,000 clones, about 74% of them seen once, and the ten largest clones take approximately 4.8%. The sequencing used PBMCs, collected from a glioma patient whose treatment included an IDH1 peptide vaccine. This receptor was taken from a man aged 50-60 years with glioma.

This chain's CDR3 is CASSMTGAGQPQHF. In nucleotides, the CDR3 is TGTGCCAGCAGCATGACAGGGGCAGGGCAGCCCCAGCATTTT. The genes are TRBV7-9 and TRBJ1-5, with TRBD1 matching 8 bases. V shed 5 bases and J 7 bases; nucleotides not matched to a gene: 7. The germline V gene has CDR1 SEHNR and CDR2 FQNEAQ (reference sequence). The CDR3 has 14 amino acids.